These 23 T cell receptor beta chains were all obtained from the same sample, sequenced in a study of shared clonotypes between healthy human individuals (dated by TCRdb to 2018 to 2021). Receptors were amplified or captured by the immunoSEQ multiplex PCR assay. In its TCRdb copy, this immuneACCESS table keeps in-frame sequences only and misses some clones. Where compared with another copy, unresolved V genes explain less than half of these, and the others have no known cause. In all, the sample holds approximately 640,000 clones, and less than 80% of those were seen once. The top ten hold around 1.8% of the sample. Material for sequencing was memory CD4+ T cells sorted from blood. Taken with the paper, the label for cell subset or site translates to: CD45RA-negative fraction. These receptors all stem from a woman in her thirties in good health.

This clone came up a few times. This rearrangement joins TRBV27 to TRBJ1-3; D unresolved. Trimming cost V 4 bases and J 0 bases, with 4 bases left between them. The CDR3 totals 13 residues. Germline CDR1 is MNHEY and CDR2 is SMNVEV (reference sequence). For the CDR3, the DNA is TGTGCCAGCAGTTCTTACTCTGGAAACACCATATATTTT. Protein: CASSSYSGNTIYF.

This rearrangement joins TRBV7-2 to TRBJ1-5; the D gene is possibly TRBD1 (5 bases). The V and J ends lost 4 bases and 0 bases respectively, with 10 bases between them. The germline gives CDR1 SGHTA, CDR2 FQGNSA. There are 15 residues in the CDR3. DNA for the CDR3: TGTGCCAGCAGCTGGGACGGAGGTAGCAATCAGCCCCAGCATTTT. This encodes CASSWDGGSNQPQHF.

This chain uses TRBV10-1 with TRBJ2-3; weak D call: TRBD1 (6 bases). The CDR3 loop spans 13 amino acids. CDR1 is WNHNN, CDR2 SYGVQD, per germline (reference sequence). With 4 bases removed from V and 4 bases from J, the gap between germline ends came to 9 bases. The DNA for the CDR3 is TGCGCCAGCAGTGTCAGGGGCCCAGATACGCAGTATTTT. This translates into CASSVRGPDTQYF.

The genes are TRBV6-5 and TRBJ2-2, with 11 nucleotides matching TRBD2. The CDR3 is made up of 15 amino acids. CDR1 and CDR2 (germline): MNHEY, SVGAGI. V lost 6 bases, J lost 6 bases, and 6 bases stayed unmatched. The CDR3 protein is CASRPTSGIPGELFF. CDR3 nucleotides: TGTGCCAGCAGACCGACTAGCGGGATTCCCGGGGAGCTGTTTTTT.

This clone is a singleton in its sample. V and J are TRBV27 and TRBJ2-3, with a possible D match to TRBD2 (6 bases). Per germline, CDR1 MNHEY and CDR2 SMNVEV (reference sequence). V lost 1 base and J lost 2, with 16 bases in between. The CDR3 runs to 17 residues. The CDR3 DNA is TGTGCCAGCAGTTTATTCGGGATAGCGGACCTCACAGATACGCAGTATTTT. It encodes CASSLFGIADLTDTQYF.

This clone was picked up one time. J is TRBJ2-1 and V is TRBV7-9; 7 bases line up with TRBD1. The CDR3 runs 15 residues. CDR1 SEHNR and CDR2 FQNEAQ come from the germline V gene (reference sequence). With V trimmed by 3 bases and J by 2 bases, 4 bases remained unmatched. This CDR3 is CASSFDRAAYNEQFF. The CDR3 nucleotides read TGTGCCAGCAGCTTCGACAGGGCTGCCTACAATGAGCAGTTCTTC.

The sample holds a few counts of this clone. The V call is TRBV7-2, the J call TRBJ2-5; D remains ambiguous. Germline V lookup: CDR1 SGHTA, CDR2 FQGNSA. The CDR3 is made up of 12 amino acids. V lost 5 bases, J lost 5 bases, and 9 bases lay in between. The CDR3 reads CASSQPAETQYF. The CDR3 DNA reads TGTGCCAGCAGCCAACCAGCGGAGACCCAGTACTTC.

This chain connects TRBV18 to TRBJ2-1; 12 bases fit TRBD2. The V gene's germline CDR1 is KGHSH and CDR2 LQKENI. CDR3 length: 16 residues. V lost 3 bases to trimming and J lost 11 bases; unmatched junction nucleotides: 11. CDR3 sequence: CASSPPGLAGTTQQFF. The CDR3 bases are TGTGCCAGCTCACCCCCAGGACTAGCGGGGACCACCCAGCAGTTCTTC.

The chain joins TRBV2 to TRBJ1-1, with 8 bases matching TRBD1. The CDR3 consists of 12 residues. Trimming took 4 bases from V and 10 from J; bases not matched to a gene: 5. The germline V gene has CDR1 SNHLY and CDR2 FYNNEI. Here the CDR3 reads CASSALTGVAFF. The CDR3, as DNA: TGTGCCAGCAGTGCTTTGACAGGGGTAGCTTTCTTT.

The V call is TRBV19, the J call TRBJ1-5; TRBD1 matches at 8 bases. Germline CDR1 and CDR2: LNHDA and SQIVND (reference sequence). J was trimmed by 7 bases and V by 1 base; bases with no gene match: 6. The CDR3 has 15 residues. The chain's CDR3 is CASSIGDRGHQPQHF. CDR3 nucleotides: TGTGCCAGTAGTATAGGCGACAGGGGCCACCAGCCCCAGCATTTT.

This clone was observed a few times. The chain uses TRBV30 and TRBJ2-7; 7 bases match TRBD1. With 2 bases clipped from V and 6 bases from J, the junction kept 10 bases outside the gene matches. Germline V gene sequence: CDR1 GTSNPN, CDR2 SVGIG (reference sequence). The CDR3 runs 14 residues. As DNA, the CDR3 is TGTGCCTGGAGTACAAGACAGGGACCCATCGAGCAGTACTTC. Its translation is CAWSTRQGPIEQYF.

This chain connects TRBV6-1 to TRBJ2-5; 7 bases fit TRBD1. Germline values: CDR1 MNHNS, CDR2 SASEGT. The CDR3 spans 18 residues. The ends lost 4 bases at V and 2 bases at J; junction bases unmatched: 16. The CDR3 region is CASSGGLGAGTVQETQYF. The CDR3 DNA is TGTGCCAGCAGTGGGGGGCTGGGGGCCGGGACAGTTCAAGAGACCCAGTACTTC.

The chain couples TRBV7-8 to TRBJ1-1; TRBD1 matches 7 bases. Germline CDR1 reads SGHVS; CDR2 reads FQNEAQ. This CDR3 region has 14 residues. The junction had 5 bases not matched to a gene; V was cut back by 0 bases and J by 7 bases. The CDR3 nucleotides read TGTGCCAGCAGCTTAGCCCGGACAGGTGGTGAAGCTTTCTTT. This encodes CASSLARTGGEAFF.

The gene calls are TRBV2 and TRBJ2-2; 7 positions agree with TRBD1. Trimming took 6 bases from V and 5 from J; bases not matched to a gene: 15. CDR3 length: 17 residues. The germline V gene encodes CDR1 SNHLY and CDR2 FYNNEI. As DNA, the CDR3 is TGTGCCAGCAGCCCCAGGCCCTCGACAGGGAGAACCGGGGAGCTGTTTTTT. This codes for CASSPRPSTGRTGELFF.

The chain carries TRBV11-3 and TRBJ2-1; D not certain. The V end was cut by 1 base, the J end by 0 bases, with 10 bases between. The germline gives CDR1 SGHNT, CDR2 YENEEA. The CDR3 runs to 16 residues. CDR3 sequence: CASSLGAGSSYNEQFF. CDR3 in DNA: TGTGCCAGCAGCTTAGGAGCTGGAAGCTCCTACAATGAGCAGTTCTTC.

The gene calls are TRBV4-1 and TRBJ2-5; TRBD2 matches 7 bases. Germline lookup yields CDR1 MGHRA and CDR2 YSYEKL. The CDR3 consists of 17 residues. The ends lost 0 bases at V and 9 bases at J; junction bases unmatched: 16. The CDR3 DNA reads TGCGCCAGCAGCCAAGATACCCTAGCGGATACGCTAAGGGCCCAGTACTTC. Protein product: CASSQDTLADTLRAQYF.

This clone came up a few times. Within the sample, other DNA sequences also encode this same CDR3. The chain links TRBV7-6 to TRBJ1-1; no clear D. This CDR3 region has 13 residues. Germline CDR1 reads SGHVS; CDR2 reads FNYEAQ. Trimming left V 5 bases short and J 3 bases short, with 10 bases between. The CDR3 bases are TGTGCCAGCAGCCCCCAGAGGGACACTGAAGCTTTCTTT. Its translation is CASSPQRDTEAFF.

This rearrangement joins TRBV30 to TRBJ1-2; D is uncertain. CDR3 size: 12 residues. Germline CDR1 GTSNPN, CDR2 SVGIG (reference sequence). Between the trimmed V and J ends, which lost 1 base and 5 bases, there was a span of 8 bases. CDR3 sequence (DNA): TGTGCCTGGAGTGCTGCGGGGTATGGCTACACCTTC. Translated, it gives CAWSAAGYGYTF.

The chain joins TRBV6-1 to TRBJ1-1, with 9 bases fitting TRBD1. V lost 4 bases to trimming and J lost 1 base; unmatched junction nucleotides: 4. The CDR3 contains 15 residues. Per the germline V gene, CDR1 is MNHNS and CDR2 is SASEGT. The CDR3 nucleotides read TGTGCCAGCAGTGCACAACAGGGGGCGAACACTGAAGCTTTCTTT. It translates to CASSAQQGANTEAFF.

As DNA, the CDR3 is TGTGCCAGCAGCTTGGGGGACGGCAATCAGCCCCAGCATTTT. It codes for CASSLGDGNQPQHF. The genes are TRBV11-1 and TRBJ1-5, with D possibly being TRBD1 (5 bases). This CDR3 has 14 amino acids. In germline, CDR1 is SGHAT, CDR2 FQDESV (reference sequence). The V gene lost 3 bases and the J gene lost 2 bases, with 8 bases spanning the gap.

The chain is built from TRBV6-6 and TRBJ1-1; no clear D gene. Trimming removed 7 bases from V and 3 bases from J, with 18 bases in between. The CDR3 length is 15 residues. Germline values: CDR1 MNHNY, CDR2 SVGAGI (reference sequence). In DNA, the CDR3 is TGTGCCAGCACTTTACGCGCAGGCGTTTACACTGAAGCTTTCTTT. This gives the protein CASTLRAGVYTEAFF.

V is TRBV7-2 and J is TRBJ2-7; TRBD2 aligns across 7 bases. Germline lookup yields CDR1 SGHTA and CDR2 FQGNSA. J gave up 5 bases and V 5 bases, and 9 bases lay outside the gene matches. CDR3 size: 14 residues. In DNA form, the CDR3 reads TGTGCCAGCAGCCTTCAAGCGGGGTCCCACGAGCAGTACTTC. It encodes CASSLQAGSHEQYF.

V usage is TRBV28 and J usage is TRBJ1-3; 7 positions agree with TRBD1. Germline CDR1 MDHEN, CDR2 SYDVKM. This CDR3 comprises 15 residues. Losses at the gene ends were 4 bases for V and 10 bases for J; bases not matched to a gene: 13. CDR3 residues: CASSSGGQTKGTIYF. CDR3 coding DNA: TGTGCCAGCAGTTCCGGGGGACAGACCAAAGGTACCATATATTTT. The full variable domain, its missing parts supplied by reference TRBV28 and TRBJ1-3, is DVKVTQSSRYLVKRTGEKVFLECVQDMDHENMFWYRQDPGLGLRLIYFSYDVKMKEKGDIPEGYSVSREKKERFSLILESASTNQTSMYLCASSSGGQTKGTIYFGEGSWLTVV.